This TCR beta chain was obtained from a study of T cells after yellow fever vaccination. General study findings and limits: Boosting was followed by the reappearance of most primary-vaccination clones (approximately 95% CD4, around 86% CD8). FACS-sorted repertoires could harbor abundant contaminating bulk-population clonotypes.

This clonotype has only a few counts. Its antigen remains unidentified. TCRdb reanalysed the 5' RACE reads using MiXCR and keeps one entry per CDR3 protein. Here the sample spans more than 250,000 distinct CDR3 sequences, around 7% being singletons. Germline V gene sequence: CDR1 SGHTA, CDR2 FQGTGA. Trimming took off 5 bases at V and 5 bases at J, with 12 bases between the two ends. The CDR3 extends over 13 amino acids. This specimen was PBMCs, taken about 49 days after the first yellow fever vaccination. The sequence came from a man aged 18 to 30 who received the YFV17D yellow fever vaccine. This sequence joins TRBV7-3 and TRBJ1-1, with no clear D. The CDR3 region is CASSLQSWTEAFF. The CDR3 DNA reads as TGTGCCAGCAGCCTTCAATCTTGGACTGAAGCTTTCTTT.